This section outlines one T cell receptor (beta chain) sequence together with its context. This record belongs to a study of blood T cell repertoires in COVID-19. Trimming took off 6 bases at V and 6 bases at J, with 14 bases between the two ends. Germline CDR1 and CDR2: MNHEY and SVGAGI. The CDR3 length is 13 residues. The data were produced by immunoSEQ multiplex PCR, yet TCRdb's version contains in-frame clones alone and is incomplete. The repertoire holds approximately 100,000 clones, 70% to 80% seen once, with approximately 24% in the top ten. Material: peripheral blood. The receptor comes from a man aged 65 to 85 with acute or convalescent COVID-19. This rearrangement joins TRBV6-5 to TRBJ1-1; possibly TRBD1 for D (5 bases). CDR3 DNA: TGTGCCAGCAGGGTTTACAGGTCCCCTGAAGCTTTCTTT. Translated, it gives CASRVYRSPEAFF.